This TCR beta chain was sequenced during a study of immune characterization of retroperitoneal liposarcoma (dated by TCRdb to the late 2010s). The CDR3 goes from the cysteine to the phenylalanine over 17 residues. The CDR3 DNA has 51 bases and is translated from base 1. CDR1 and CDR2 are read off the germline V gene as SGHVS and FNYEAQ. V drops 1 base and J drops 0 bases, leaving 13 bases in between. Library preparation was by PCR. These reads were obtained on a NextSeq 500. The public reads were reprocessed in TCRdb via fastp at Q25 and MiXCR, keeping in-frame beta chains. Rows are unified per CDR3 protein, each entry keeping the most common DNA and genes. The sample table contains around 12,000 distinct CDR3 sequences; only one count was recorded for about 45% of them. 10% to 15% of the sample is taken by the ten largest. Worth noting for this clonotype: It lacks a known antigen. Within one base of it there is no much larger clone, and no base qualities were kept.

The V and J segments used are TRBV7-6 and TRBJ2-1; the D gene is possibly TRBD1, with 6 bases matching. The receptor was isolated from a female donor with retroperitoneal liposarcoma. Sequences were obtained from tumor tissue. The nucleotides are TGTGCCAGCAGCTTAGTGTCGGCAGGGGCCTCCTACAATGAGCAGTTCTTC. Translated, this gives CASSLVSAGASYNEQFF. When the CDR3 is completed using the reference TRBV7-6 and TRBJ2-1 genes on either side, the full variable domain is GAGVSQSPRYKVTKRGQDVALRCDPISGHVSLYWYRQALGQGPEFLTYFNYEAQQDKSGLPNDRFSAERPEGSISTLTIQRTEQRDSAMYRCASSLVSAGASYNEQFFGPGTRLTVL.